The 23 T cell receptor beta chains reported below all come from one sample, sequenced in a study of CD8 T cells in Susac syndrome. 0.5 to 1 ug RNA was reverse transcribed with random hexamers. MiXCR, applied by TCRdb to the immunoSEQ multiplex PCR reads, yields one record per CDR3 protein. The profile shows under 95,000 distinct CDR3 sequences, approximately 95% of them singletons. The sequenced material came from CD8+ T cells from PBMCs. These receptors came from a human donor with Susac syndrome.

The chain links TRBV20-1 to TRBJ2-1, with 7 positions matching TRBD2. The germline V gene has CDR1 DFQATT and CDR2 SNEGSKA (reference sequence). With V trimmed by 6 bases and J by 0 bases, 14 bases remained unmatched. The CDR3 is 17 amino acids. CDR3 amino acids: CSASGLFSGSSYNEQFF. DNA for the CDR3: TGCAGTGCCTCGGGATTATTTAGCGGGTCCTCCTACAATGAGCAGTTCTTC.

The gene calls are TRBV24-1 and TRBJ2-2; no firm D call. V lost 9 bases to trimming and J lost 4 bases, with 11 bases between them. The germline V gene has CDR1 KGHDR and CDR2 SFDVKD. This CDR3 is 13 amino acids long. The CDR3 DNA reads as TGTGCCACCTCCCCAGATAGCACCGGGGAGCTGTTTTTT. Protein product: CATSPDSTGELFF.

The V gene is TRBV6-1, the J gene TRBJ1-1; D is ambiguous. The CDR3 has 14 residues. V gave up 10 bases and J gave up 0 bases, with 15 bases separating them. The germline gives CDR1 MNHNS, CDR2 SASEGT. CDR3 in amino acids: CATYGASMNTEAFF. CDR3 DNA sequence: TGTGCCACCTACGGAGCAAGCATGAACACTGAAGCTTTCTTT.

V gene TRBV7-2 combines with J gene TRBJ2-7; D might be TRBD1 (5 bases). Germline V gene lookup returns CDR1 SGHTA and CDR2 FQGNSA. The CDR3 covers 17 residues. The V gene lost 5 bases and the J gene lost 0 bases, with 20 bases spanning the gap. This chain's CDR3 is CASSPRPSRALSYEQYF. CDR3 DNA: TGTGCCAGCAGCCCCCGGCCGAGCAGGGCCCTCTCCTACGAGCAGTACTTC.

V and J are TRBV5-4 and TRBJ2-5; D not certain. This CDR3 spans 17 amino acids. V gave up 0 bases and J gave up 1 base, with 16 bases separating them. Per germline, CDR1 SGHNT and CDR2 YYREEE (reference sequence). CDR3 residues: CASSLVGTQPTQETQYF. CDR3 DNA sequence: TGTGCCAGCAGCTTGGTTGGCACCCAGCCAACCCAAGAGACCCAGTACTTC.

The J gene is TRBJ2-1, the V gene TRBV24-1; TRBD1 matches at 10 bases. Looked up from germline, CDR1 is KGHDR and CDR2 is SFDVKD. CDR3 length: 12 residues. V dropped 4 bases and J dropped 16; count of bases not matched to a gene: 6. The CDR3 region has the DNA TGTGCCACCAGTGAAACGGGACAGGGGTTCTTCTTC. Translated, it gives CATSETGQGFFF.

The V gene is TRBV7-9, the J gene TRBJ2-1; D remains unclear. The germline gives CDR1 SEHNR, CDR2 FQNEAQ (reference sequence). The CDR3 is made up of 13 amino acids. Trimming pared 1 base from V and 8 bases from J, leaving 9 bases between. The CDR3 sequence is CASSLGPLYEQFF. The CDR3 DNA sequence: TGTGCCAGCAGCTTAGGTCCCTTGTATGAGCAGTTCTTC.

As for this clonotype: One junction end disagrees with the germline gene, perhaps due to a read error. The CDR3 region is CASSQAGNEISNEQYF. The CDR3 nucleotides are TGTGCCAGCAGCCAAGCGGGGAACGAAATCTCCAACGAGCAGTACTTC. The chain carries TRBV4-2 and TRBJ2-7; weak D call: TRBD2 (5 bases). Germline lookup yields CDR1 LGHNA and CDR2 YNFKEQ. The CDR3 totals 16 residues.

V usage is TRBV9 and J usage is TRBJ2-1; D perhaps matches TRBD2 (6 bases). The V end lost 3 bases, the J end lost 5 bases, and 30 bases lay between the germline ends. CDR3 size: 20 residues. Germline CDR1 reads SGDLS; CDR2 reads YYNGEE. The CDR3 is CASSDPSARFEIHRNNEQFF. As DNA, the CDR3 is TGTGCCAGCAGCGACCCTAGCGCCCGTTTCGAGATACACCGTAACAATGAGCAGTTCTTC.

This clonotype occurred once. The V call is TRBV19, the J call TRBJ2-1; D may be TRBD2 (6 bases). The CDR3 runs 14 residues. With 7 bases removed from V and 3 bases from J, the gap between germline ends came to 13 bases. Germline V CDR1 and CDR2: LNHDA, SQIVND (reference sequence). The CDR3 is CASKMGDFYNEQFF. DNA of the CDR3: TGTGCCAGTAAAATGGGGGACTTCTACAATGAGCAGTTCTTC.

The DNA of the CDR3 is TGCAGCGTTGTGGGACTAGCGGGCATTGAGCAGTTCTTC. This encodes CSVVGLAGIEQFF. V gene TRBV29-1 combines with J gene TRBJ2-1; TRBD2 agrees at 12 bases. CDR1 is SQVTM, CDR2 ANQGSEA, per germline. The CDR3 has 13 amino acids. With V trimmed by 4 bases and J by 9 bases, 4 bases remained unmatched.

This sequence joins TRBV4-1 and TRBJ2-1, with no clear D. Germline CDR1 is MGHRA and CDR2 is YSYEKL. V was cut by 6 bases and J by 9 bases, with 9 bases left in between. CDR3 length: 11 amino acids. CDR3 loop: CASSSGGEQFF. The CDR3 DNA reads as TGCGCCAGCAGTTCAGGTGGTGAGCAGTTCTTC.

This clonotype occurred a few times. The chain joins TRBV7-2 to TRBJ1-1; D is unresolved. CDR1 and CDR2 from the germline V gene are SGHTA and FQGNSA. Trimming left V 6 bases short and J 0 bases short, with 5 bases between. The CDR3 is 12 amino acids. CDR3 sequence reads: CASSLLNTEAFF. Written as DNA, the CDR3 is TGTGCCAGCAGTCTGTTGAACACTGAAGCTTTCTTT.

The genes are TRBV7-9 and TRBJ2-1; 8 positions agree with TRBD1. Germline-derived CDR1 and CDR2 are SEHNR and FQNEAQ (reference sequence). V was pared by 5 bases and J by 9 bases, with 9 bases of the junction left unmatched. This CDR3 spans 14 amino acids. CDR3: CASSPRTGQFEQFF. DNA of the CDR3: TGTGCCAGCAGCCCCCGGACAGGGCAGTTTGAGCAGTTCTTC.

This clonotype was counted once. This chain uses TRBV28 with TRBJ2-4; D possibly corresponds to TRBD2 (6 bases). Germline assignment: CDR1 MDHEN and CDR2 SYDVKM. Trimming took off 7 bases at V and 1 base at J, with 8 bases between the two ends. The CDR3 consists of 13 residues. CDR3 loop: CASTGTAKNIQYF. CDR3 coding DNA: TGTGCCAGCACCGGGACTGCCAAAAACATTCAGTACTTC.

This chain uses TRBV2 with TRBJ1-5, with D perhaps TRBD1 (5 bases). CDR1 is SNHLY, CDR2 FYNNEI, per germline. The CDR3 contains 15 residues. The V gene lost 2 bases and the J gene lost 6 bases, with 14 bases spanning the gap. The CDR3 DNA reads as TGTGCCAGCAGTGAAAGGGGCCCAACAGGTCAGCCCCAGCATTTT. It encodes CASSERGPTGQPQHF.

The chain combines TRBV4-3 with TRBJ2-7; D is perhaps TRBD1 (5 bases). Germline V gives CDR1 LGHNA, CDR2 YSLEER. This CDR3 spans 16 amino acids. V was shortened by 1 base and J by 0 bases, with 13 bases between the two germline ends. The CDR3 DNA sequence: TGCGCCAGCAGCCAAGTTTTAGGGGATAGCTCCTACGAGCAGTACTTC. This encodes CASSQVLGDSSYEQYF.

The V gene is TRBV30, the J gene TRBJ1-2; D is undetermined. Germline-derived CDR1 and CDR2 are GTSNPN and SVGIG (reference sequence). The V gene lost 1 base and the J gene lost 2 bases, with 5 bases spanning the gap. CDR3 length: 12 residues. In DNA form, the CDR3 reads TGTGCCTGGAGTGGAGGGAACTATGGCTACACCTTC. Translation: CAWSGGNYGYTF.

The J gene is TRBJ1-2, the V gene TRBV6-1; D gene uncertain. Germline assignment: CDR1 MNHNS and CDR2 SASEGT. The CDR3 loop spans 16 amino acids. V dropped 7 bases and J dropped 0 bases, with 18 bases sitting between them. The CDR3 region has the DNA TGTGCCAGCAACTACGACCGCCGGAATTCTAACTATGGCTACACCTTC. Translated, it gives CASNYDRRNSNYGYTF.

V and J are TRBV20-1 and TRBJ1-4; no reliable D call. The germline V gene has CDR1 DFQATT and CDR2 SNEGSKA (reference sequence). The CDR3 is 16 amino acids. V shed 7 bases and J shed 4 bases, with 22 bases lying between them. The CDR3: CSGRPRTVGDNEKLFF. The CDR3 coding sequence is TGCAGTGGTCGGCCGCGTACGGTAGGAGATAATGAAAAACTGTTTTTT.

The chain carries TRBV15 and TRBJ2-5, with 12 bases that match TRBD1. The CDR3 contains 14 residues. Germline-derived CDR1 and CDR2 are LNHNV and YYDKDF (reference sequence). V dropped 5 bases and J dropped 4; count of bases not matched to a gene: 2. CDR3 sequence: CATSGDRGLETQYF. CDR3 coding DNA: TGTGCCACCAGCGGGGACAGGGGGCTAGAGACCCAGTACTTC.

CDR3 amino acids: CASNPPGQNYGYTF. The DNA for the CDR3 is TGTGCCAGCAACCCTCCGGGACAGAACTATGGCTACACCTTC. The chain carries TRBV28 and TRBJ1-2; 7 nucleotides align to TRBD1. From germline, CDR1 is MDHEN and CDR2 SYDVKM. The junction had 7 bases not matched to a gene; V was cut back by 7 bases and J by 2 bases. There are 14 residues in the CDR3.

V gene TRBV5-6 combines with J gene TRBJ1-1; weak D call: TRBD1 (6 bases). Per the germline V gene, CDR1 is SGHDT and CDR2 is YYEEEE. The V gene lost 1 base and the J gene lost 3 bases, with 7 bases spanning the gap. The CDR3 has 13 amino acids. CDR3 bases: TGTGCCAGCAGCTTGCCAGGGGACACTGAAGCTTTCTTT. Translated: CASSLPGDTEAFF.